This T cell receptor beta chain was captured in a study of blood T cells in healthy people across ages. Next came a second PCR, run for roughly 6 to 11 cycles, which used a sample-barcoded 5' primer along with a J-beta primer mix. TCRdb processed the 5' RACE reads anew with MiXCR; each CDR3 protein has one entry. Seen here are around 990,000 distinct CDR3 sequences, approximately 25% observed once, and the top ten hold approximately 0.7%. Separately, the same data were catalogued under a study of T cells of mothers and their children.

The clonotype comes from a girl aged 2 to 9 in good health. The sequencing input was blood.

The CDR3: CASSQERQEAFF. The CDR3 nucleotides are TGTGCCAGCAGCCAAGAGAGGCAGGAAGCTTTCTTT. The chain joins TRBV4-2 to TRBJ1-1; D is unclear. Germline values: CDR1 LGHNA, CDR2 YNFKEQ. V lost 0 bases, J lost 8 bases, and 7 bases lay in between. This CDR3 spans 12 amino acids.